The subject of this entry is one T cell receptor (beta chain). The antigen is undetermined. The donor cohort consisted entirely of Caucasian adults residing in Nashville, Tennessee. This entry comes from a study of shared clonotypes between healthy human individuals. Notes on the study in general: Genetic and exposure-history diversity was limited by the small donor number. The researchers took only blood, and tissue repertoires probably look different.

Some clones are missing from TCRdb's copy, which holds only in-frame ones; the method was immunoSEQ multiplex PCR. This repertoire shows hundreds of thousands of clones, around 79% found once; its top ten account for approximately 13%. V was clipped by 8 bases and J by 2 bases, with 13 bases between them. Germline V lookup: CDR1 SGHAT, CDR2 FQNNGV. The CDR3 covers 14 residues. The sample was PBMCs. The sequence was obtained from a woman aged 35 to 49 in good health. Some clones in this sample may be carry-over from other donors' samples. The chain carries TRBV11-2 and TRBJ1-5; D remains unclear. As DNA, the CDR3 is TGTGCCAGCCCTCGGCCAGTCCGCAATCAGCCCCAGCATTTT. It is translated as CASPRPVRNQPQHF.